This T cell receptor beta chain comes out of a study of T cells after yellow fever vaccination. Only a few counts were recorded for this clonotype. As yet, its antigen is unknown. The CDR3 has 15 amino acids. Between the trimmed V and J ends, which lost 6 bases and 4 bases, there was a span of 17 bases. Per germline, CDR1 MNHNS and CDR2 SASEGT. The authors made TCR cDNA by 5'RACE template switching, adding a universal primer site and UMIs. MiXCR, applied by TCRdb to the 5' RACE reads, yields one record per CDR3 protein. Here the sample spans hundreds of thousands of distinct CDR3 sequences, 9% to 15% being singletons. Study findings and constraints: High-abundance clonotypes from the bulk population could contaminate FACS-sorted repertoires. Of the clonotypes, a small share occurred in both CD4 and CD8 compartments. Detected again after the booster were most primary-vaccination clones, at 95% to 98% CD4 and 88% CD8.

Here the sequenced sample was PBMCs, taken on the day of the yellow fever booster vaccination. This clonotype was obtained from a man aged 25-40 years who received the YFV17D yellow fever vaccine. This chain joins TRBV6-1 and TRBJ2-3, with D possibly matching TRBD2 (6 bases). The CDR3 DNA is TGTGCCAGCAGAGACGGAGGGTCCTATGCAGATACGCAGTATTTT. This gives the protein CASRDGGSYADTQYF.